What follows are 13 T cell receptor beta chains derived from one specimen sequenced in a study of blood T cell repertoires in COVID-19. Repertoires were generated with immunoSEQ multiplex PCR, while TCRdb's copy carries only in-frame clones and drops some. Of around 140,000 clones listed, about 90% are singletons. Sample: peripheral blood. The origin of the receptors is a man aged 45-65 years with active COVID-19.

The chain links TRBV27 to TRBJ1-1; 11 bases align to TRBD1. CDR3 size: 18 residues. The germline V gene has CDR1 MNHEY and CDR2 SMNVEV (reference sequence). After removal of 2 bases from V and 0 bases from J, the junction contained 8 bases not matched to a gene. The CDR3 here is CASSLSLWTGGMNTEAFF. The CDR3 DNA reads as TGTGCCAGCAGTTTAAGCCTTTGGACAGGGGGCATGAACACTGAAGCTTTCTTT.

The chain joins TRBV27 to TRBJ1-2; D perhaps matches TRBD1 (5 bases). V gave up 10 bases and J gave up 8 bases, with 20 bases separating them. Germline V gene lookup returns CDR1 MNHEY and CDR2 SMNVEV (reference sequence). The CDR3 loop spans 13 amino acids. The CDR3 nucleotides are TGTGCCACCCACCCTCGCGGGGGGGAGGGCTACACCTTC. Translation: CATHPRGGEGYTF.

CDR3 nucleotide sequence: TGTGCCAGCAAAGGAGGGAACACTGAAGCTTTCTTT. It codes for CASKGGNTEAFF. The rearrangement joins TRBV5-4 to TRBJ1-1; D uncertain. CDR1 and CDR2 (germline): SGHNT, YYREEE (reference sequence). The CDR3 is 12 amino acids. The V end lost 6 bases, the J end lost 1 base, and 7 bases lay between the germline ends.

The chain is built from TRBV5-6 and TRBJ1-2, with 8 positions matching TRBD1. The V gene's germline CDR1 is SGHDT and CDR2 YYEEEE. The CDR3 loop spans 14 amino acids. V dropped 0 bases and J dropped 6; count of bases not matched to a gene: 4. The CDR3 nucleotides read TGTGCCAGCAGCTTGGGCAGGGGGCGAAATGGCTACACCTTC. It specifies CASSLGRGRNGYTF. The variable domain in full, completed from reference TRBV5-6 and TRBJ1-2, reads DAGVTQSPTHLIKTRGQQVTLRCSPKSGHDTVSWYQQALGQGPQFIFQYYEEEERQRGNFPDRFSGHQFPNYSSELNVNALLLGDSALYLCASSLGRGRNGYTFGSGTRLTVV.

This clone turned up a few times. The rearrangement joins TRBV18 to TRBJ1-1; TRBD1 is a possible D gene (6 bases). CDR3 size: 16 residues. V lost 0 bases to trimming and J lost 8 bases, with 19 bases between them. Germline CDR1 is KGHSH and CDR2 is LQKENI. The CDR3 DNA reads TGTGCCAGCTCACCACCTTCAGGACAGAGTTCCAGGGAAGCTTTCTTT. Translating gives CASSPPSGQSSREAFF. Full variable domain (rest looked up from reference TRBV18 and TRBJ1-1): NAGVMQNPRHLVRRRGQEARLRCSPMKGHSHVYWYRQLPEEGLKFMVYLQKENIIDESGMPKERFSAEFPKEGPSILRIQQVVRGDSAAYFCASSPPSGQSSREAFFGQGTRLTVV.

The chain has TRBV28 and TRBJ1-1, with 11 bases aligning to TRBD1. There are 16 residues in the CDR3. The ends lost 2 bases at V and 9 bases at J; junction bases unmatched: 11. Germline V gives CDR1 MDHEN, CDR2 SYDVKM. CDR3 amino acids: CASSLRPGQGEYKAFF. In DNA, the CDR3 is TGTGCCAGCAGTTTACGGCCGGGACAGGGGGAGTATAAAGCTTTCTTT.

Remarks on this clone: A junction boundary mismatches the germline segment, possibly from a read error. This chain joins TRBV5-1 and TRBJ1-1; 11 bases are a match to TRBD1. CDR3 length: 19 residues. CDR1 and CDR2 from the germline V gene are SGHRS and YFSETQ. The CDR3 DNA follows: TGCGCCAGCAGCTTGGCCCCGGGACAGGGGGATTGGGTGAAGACTGAAGCTTTCTTT. Translated, it gives CASSLAPGQGDWVKTEAFF.

The chain combines TRBV11-2 with TRBJ2-7; 9 nucleotides agree with TRBD2. The CDR3 has 14 residues. CDR1 is SGHAT and CDR2 is FQNNGV in the germline V gene. J was trimmed by 6 bases and V by 7 bases; bases with no gene match: 10. CDR3 DNA sequence: TGTGCCAGCACGGGGCGCGGGGGGGGCGCCGAGCAGTACTTC. Translating it yields CASTGRGGGAEQYF. Full variable domain (rest looked up from reference TRBV11-2 and TRBJ2-7): EAGVAQSPRYKIIEKRQSVAFWCNPISGHATLYWYQQILGQGPKLLIQFQNNGVVDDSQLPKDRFSAERLKGVDSTLKIQPAKLEDSAVYLCASTGRGGGAEQYFGPGTRLTVT.

V is TRBV20-1 and J is TRBJ2-3; tentatively, D is TRBD1 (6 bases). Germline CDR1 and CDR2: DFQATT and SNEGSKA (reference sequence). V lost 2 bases to trimming and J lost 6 bases, with 6 bases between them. The CDR3 spans 11 residues. The chain's CDR3 is CSARQGDTQYF. The CDR3 DNA reads TGCAGTGCTAGACAGGGGGATACGCAGTATTTT.

CDR3 bases: TGTGCCAGCAGCTTAGTTTCCGGGAAGCCCCAGCATTTT. It codes for CASSLVSGKPQHF. This rearrangement joins TRBV7-2 to TRBJ1-5; D is unclear. The CDR3 is 13 amino acids. Germline CDR1 is SGHTA and CDR2 is FQGNSA. Trimming shortened V by 1 base and J by 8 bases, and 9 bases separated the two germline ends. The whole variable domain, remainder taken from reference TRBV7-2 and TRBJ1-5, is GAGVSQSPSNKVTEKGKDVELRCDPISGHTALYWYRQSLGQGLEFLIYFQGNSAPDKSGLPSDRFSAERTGGSVSTLTIQRTQQEDSAVYLCASSLVSGKPQHFGDGTRLSIL.

The chain uses TRBV3-1 (or the pseudogene TRBV3-2) and TRBJ2-1; 10 nucleotides align to TRBD2. V dropped 3 bases and J dropped 7; count of bases not matched to a gene: 21. CDR1 is LGHDT, CDR2 YNNKEL, per germline (reference sequence). The CDR3 is 20 residues long. In nucleotides, the CDR3 is TGTGCCAGCAGCCAGGTTTTGCTAGCGGGGGCCGAAAGGGGAGGAAATGAGCAGTTCTTC. It yields the protein CASSQVLLAGAERGGNEQFF.

In its sample, this clone was seen a few times. The same CDR3 can be traced to other DNA sequences in this sample. The chain couples TRBV3-1 (or the pseudogene TRBV3-2) to TRBJ1-5, with D hard to call. CDR3 size: 13 residues. Germline V gives CDR1 LGHDT, CDR2 YNNKEL (reference sequence). V lost 0 bases to trimming and J lost 4 bases, with 4 bases between them. The CDR3 nucleotides read TGTGCCAGCAGCCAAGATCTTAATCAGCCCCAGCATTTT. It yields the protein CASSQDLNQPQHF.

The rearrangement uses TRBV7-8 and TRBJ2-7; 7 positions agree with TRBD1. CDR1 and CDR2 (germline): SGHVS, FQNEAQ. V lost 5 bases and J lost 3; bases outside the gene matches: 4. The CDR3 sequence is 13 residues long. In DNA, the CDR3 is TGTGCCAGCAGCCGACAGGGAATCTACGAGCAGTACTTC. Translated: CASSRQGIYEQYF.